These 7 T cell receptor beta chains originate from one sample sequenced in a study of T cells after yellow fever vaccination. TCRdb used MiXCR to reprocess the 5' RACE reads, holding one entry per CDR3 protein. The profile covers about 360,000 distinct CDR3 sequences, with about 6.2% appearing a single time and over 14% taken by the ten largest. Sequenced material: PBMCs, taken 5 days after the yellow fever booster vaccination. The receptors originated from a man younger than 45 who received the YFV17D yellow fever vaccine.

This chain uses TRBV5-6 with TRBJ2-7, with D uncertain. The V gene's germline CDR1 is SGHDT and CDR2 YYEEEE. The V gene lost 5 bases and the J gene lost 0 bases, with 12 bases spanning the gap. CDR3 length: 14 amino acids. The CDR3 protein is CASSRLEGSYEQYF. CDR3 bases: TGTGCCAGCAGTCGTTTAGAAGGCTCCTACGAGCAGTACTTC.

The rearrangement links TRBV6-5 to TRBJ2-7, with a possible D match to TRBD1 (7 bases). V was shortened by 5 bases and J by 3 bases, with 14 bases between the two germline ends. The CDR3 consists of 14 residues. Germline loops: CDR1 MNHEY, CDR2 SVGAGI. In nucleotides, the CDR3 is TGTGCCAGCAGTAACATTCAGGGGGGCTACGAGCAGTACTTC. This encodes CASSNIQGGYEQYF.

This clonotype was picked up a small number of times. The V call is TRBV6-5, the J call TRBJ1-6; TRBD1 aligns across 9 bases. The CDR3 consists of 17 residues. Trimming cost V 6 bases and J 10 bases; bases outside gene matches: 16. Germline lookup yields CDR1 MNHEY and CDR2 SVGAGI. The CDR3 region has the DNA TGTGCCAGCAGGCACTCCGGGACAGGGTTATTCGGGTCACCCCTCCACTTT. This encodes CASRHSGTGLFGSPLHF.

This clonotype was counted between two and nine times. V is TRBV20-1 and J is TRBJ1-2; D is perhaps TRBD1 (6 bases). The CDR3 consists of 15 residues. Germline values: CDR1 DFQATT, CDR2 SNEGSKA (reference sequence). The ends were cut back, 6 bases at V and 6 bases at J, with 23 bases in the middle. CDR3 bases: TGCAGTGCCCCAAACAACGGGGGGGGCTATGATGGCTACACCTTC. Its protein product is CSAPNNGGGYDGYTF.

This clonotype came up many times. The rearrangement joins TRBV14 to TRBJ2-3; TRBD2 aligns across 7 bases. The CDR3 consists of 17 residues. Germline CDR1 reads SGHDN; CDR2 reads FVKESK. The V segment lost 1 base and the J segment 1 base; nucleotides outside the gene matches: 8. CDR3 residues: CASSQVQLAWGTDTQYF. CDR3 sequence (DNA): TGTGCCAGCAGCCAAGTCCAACTAGCGTGGGGCACAGATACGCAGTATTTT.

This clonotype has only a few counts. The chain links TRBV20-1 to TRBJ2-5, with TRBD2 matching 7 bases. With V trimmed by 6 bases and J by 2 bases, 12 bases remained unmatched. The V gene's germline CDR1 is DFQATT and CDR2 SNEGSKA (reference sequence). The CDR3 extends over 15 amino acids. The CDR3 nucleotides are TGCAGTGCCGCCAGGAGCCCAGCGGGGCAAGAGACCCAGTACTTC. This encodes CSAARSPAGQETQYF.

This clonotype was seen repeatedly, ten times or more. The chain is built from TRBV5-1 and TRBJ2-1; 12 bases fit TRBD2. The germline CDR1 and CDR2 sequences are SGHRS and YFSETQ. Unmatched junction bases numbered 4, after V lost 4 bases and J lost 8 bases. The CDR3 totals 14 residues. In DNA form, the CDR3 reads TGCGCCAGCAGCCGGACTAGCGGGACCTATGAGCAGTTCTTC. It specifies CASSRTSGTYEQFF. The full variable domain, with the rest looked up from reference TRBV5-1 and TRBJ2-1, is KAGVTQTPRYLIKTRGQQVTLSCSPISGHRSVSWYQQTPGQGLQFLFEYFSETQRNKGNFPGRFSGRQFSNSRSEMNVSTLELGDSALYLCASSRTSGTYEQFFGPGTRLTVL.